This TCR beta chain is from a study of blood T cell dynamics during melanoma immunotherapy. Study as a whole: First-line therapy was either pembrolizumab or nivolumab with ipilimumab for metastatic melanoma.

The protocol was immunoSEQ multiplex PCR, while the TCRdb copy is restricted to in-frame clones and leaves out a portion. This table has roughly 14,000 clones, 80% to 90% appearing once. General study points: It remained unknown if the driving T cell clones were melanoma-specific.

As for this clone: Its antigen is currently unknown.

Time point reported: pre-treatment baseline. Sampling occurred pretreatment (T0) and at week 3 (W3), after cycle one of checkpoint blockade. Disease control meant complete response, partial response or stable disease at 12 weeks. The CDR3 consists of 14 residues. Unmatched junction bases numbered 7, after V lost 4 bases and J lost 5 bases. Germline V gene lookup returns CDR1 LNHNV and CDR2 YYDKDF (reference sequence). The genes are TRBV15 and TRBJ2-5; the match to TRBD2 covers 7 bases. Sequenced material: blood, taken from a patient treated with checkpoint blockade. The receptor comes from a human donor with melanoma. The CDR3 sequence: CATSKGEGWETQYF. The CDR3 nucleotides are TGTGCCACCAGCAAAGGGGAGGGATGGGAGACCCAGTACTTC.